This T cell receptor beta chain stems from a study of control samples from healthy donors and cancer patients. J was trimmed by 4 bases and V by 0 bases; bases with no gene match: 7. CDR1 is SGHDT, CDR2 YYEEEE, per germline. This CDR3 spans 18 amino acids. Assay used: immunoSEQ multiplex PCR; TCRdb lists only in-frame clones, some missing. The sample holds roughly 98,000 clones, about four fifths seen once. The receptor comes from a woman aged 60 to 75 in good health. Input material: blood. The chain links TRBV5-6 to TRBJ2-3, with 14 bases matching TRBD2. CDR3 nucleotides: TGTGCCAGCAGCTTGGGGGGACTAGCGGGAGTATATTCAGATACGCAGTATTTT. It is translated as CASSLGGLAGVYSDTQYF.